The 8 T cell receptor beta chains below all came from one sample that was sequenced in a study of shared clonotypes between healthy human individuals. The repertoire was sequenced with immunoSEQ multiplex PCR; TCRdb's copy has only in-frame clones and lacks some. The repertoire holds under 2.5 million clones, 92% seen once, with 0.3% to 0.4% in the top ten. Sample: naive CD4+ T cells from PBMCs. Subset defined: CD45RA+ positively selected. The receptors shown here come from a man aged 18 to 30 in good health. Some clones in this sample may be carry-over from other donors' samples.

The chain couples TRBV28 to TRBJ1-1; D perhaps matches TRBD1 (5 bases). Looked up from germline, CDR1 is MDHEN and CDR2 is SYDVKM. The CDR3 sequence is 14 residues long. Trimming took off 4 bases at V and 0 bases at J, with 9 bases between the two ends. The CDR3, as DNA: TGTGCCAGCAGTTGGGGGAACATGAACACTGAAGCTTTCTTT. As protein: CASSWGNMNTEAFF. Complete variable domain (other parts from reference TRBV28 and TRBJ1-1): DVKVTQSSRYLVKRTGEKVFLECVQDMDHENMFWYRQDPGLGLRLIYFSYDVKMKEKGDIPEGYSVSREKKERFSLILESASTNQTSMYLCASSWGNMNTEAFFGQGTRLTVV.

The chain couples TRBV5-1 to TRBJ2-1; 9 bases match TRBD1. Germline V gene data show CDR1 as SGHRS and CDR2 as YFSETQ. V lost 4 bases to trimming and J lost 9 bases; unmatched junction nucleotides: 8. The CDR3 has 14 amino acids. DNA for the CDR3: TGCGCCAGCAGCCACAGGACAGGGGACGTTGAGCAGTTCTTC. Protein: CASSHRTGDVEQFF. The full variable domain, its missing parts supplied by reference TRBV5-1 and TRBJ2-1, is KAGVTQTPRYLIKTRGQQVTLSCSPISGHRSVSWYQQTPGQGLQFLFEYFSETQRNKGNFPGRFSGRQFSNSRSEMNVSTLELGDSALYLCASSHRTGDVEQFFGPGTRLTVL.

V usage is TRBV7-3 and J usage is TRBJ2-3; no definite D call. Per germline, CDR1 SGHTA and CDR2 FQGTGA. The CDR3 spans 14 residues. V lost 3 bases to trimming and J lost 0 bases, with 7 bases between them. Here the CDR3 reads CASSFTRSTDTQYF. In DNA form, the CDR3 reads TGTGCCAGCAGCTTTACTCGAAGCACAGATACGCAGTATTTT.

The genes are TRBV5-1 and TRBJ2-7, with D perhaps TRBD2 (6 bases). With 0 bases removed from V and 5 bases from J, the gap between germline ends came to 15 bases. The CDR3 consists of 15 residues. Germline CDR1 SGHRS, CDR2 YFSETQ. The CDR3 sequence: CASSLVAGRLDEQYF. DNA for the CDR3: TGCGCCAGCAGCTTGGTCGCAGGGAGGTTGGACGAGCAGTACTTC.

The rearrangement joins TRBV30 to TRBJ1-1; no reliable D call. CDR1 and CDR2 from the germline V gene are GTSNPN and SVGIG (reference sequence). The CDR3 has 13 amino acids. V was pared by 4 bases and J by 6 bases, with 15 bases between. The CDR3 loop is CAWTLDLGAEAFF. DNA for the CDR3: TGTGCCTGGACCCTTGACCTAGGCGCTGAAGCTTTCTTT.

The CDR3 spells CASSLTATGSGNTIYF. CDR3 DNA: TGTGCCAGCAGCTTAACGGCGACAGGCTCTGGAAACACCATATATTTT. The V gene is TRBV7-3, the J gene TRBJ1-3, with D tentatively TRBD1 (6 bases). Germline V gene lookup returns CDR1 SGHTA and CDR2 FQGTGA. The CDR3 sequence is 16 residues long. V lost 0 bases to trimming and J lost 0 bases, with 9 bases between them.

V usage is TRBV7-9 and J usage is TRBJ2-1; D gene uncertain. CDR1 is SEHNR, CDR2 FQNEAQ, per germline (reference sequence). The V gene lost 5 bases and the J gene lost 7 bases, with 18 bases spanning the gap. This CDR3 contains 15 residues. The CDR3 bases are TGTGCCAGCAGCCCAAGGGTTGGGTTATGGAATGAGCAGTTCTTC. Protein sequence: CASSPRVGLWNEQFF.

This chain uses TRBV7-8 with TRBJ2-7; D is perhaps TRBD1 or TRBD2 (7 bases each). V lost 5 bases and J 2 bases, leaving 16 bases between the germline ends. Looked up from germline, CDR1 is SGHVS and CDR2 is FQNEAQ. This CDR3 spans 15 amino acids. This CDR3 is CASSRDQGGTYEQYF. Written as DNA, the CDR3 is TGTGCCAGCAGCCGAGACCAGGGGGGGACCTACGAGCAGTACTTC.